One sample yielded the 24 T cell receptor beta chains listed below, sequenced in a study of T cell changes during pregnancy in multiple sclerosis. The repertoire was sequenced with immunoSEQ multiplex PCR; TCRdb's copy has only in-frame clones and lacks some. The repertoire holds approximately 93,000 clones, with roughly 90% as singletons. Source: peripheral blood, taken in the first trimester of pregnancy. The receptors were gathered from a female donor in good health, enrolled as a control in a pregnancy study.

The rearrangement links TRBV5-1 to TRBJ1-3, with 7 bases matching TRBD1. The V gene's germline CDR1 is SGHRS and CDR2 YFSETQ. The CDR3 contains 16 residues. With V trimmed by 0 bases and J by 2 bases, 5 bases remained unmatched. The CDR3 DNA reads TGCGCCAGCAGCTTGGACTTGACAGGGACTGGAAACACCATATATTTT. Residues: CASSLDLTGTGNTIYF.

CDR3 protein: CASSSTGAEKLFF. In nucleotides, the CDR3 is TGCGCCAGCAGCTCGACAGGGGCTGAAAAACTGTTTTTT. The J gene is TRBJ1-4, the V gene TRBV5-1, with TRBD1 identical over 8 bases. Germline CDR1 reads SGHRS; CDR2 reads YFSETQ. The V and J ends lost 3 bases and 7 bases, in that order; junction bases with no gene match: 2. This CDR3 spans 13 amino acids.

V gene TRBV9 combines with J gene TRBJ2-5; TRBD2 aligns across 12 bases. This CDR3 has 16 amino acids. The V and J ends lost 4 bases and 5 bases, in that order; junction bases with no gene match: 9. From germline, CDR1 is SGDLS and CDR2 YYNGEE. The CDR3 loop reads CASSPGTSGQSETQYF. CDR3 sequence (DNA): TGTGCCAGCAGCCCCGGGACTAGCGGGCAATCGGAGACCCAGTACTTC.

The chain's CDR3 is CASSLGRGPYEQYF. The CDR3 bases are TGTGCCAGCAGTTTAGGCAGGGGGCCGTACGAGCAGTACTTC. This chain links TRBV27 with TRBJ2-7, with TRBD1 matching over 8 bases. The germline CDR1 and CDR2 sequences are MNHEY and SMNVEV (reference sequence). This CDR3 is built from 14 residues. V was pared by 2 bases and J by 4 bases, with 4 bases of the junction left unmatched.

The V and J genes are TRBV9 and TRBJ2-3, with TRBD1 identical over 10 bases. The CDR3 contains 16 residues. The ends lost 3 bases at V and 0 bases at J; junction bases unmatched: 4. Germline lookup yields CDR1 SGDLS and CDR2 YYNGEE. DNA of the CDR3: TGTGCCAGCAGCGGGGGGGACAGGGGTAGCACAGATACGCAGTATTTT. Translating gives CASSGGDRGSTDTQYF.

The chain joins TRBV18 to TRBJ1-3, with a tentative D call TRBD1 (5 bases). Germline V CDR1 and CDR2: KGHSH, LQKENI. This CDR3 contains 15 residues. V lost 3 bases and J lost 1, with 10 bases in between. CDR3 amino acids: CASSPSRGSGNTIYF. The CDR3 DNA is TGTGCCAGCTCACCTTCTCGGGGGTCTGGAAACACCATATATTTT.

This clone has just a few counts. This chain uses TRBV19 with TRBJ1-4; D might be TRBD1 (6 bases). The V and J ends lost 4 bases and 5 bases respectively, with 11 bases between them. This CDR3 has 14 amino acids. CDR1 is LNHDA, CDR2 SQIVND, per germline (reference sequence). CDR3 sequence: CASSTGQLNEKLFF. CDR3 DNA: TGTGCCAGTAGTACCGGACAGCTAAATGAAAAACTGTTTTTT.

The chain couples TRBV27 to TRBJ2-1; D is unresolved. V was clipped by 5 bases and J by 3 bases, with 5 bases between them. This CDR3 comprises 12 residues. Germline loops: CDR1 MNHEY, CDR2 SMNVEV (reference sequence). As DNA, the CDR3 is TGTGCCAGCAGTCCACACTACAATGAGCAGTTCTTC. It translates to CASSPHYNEQFF.

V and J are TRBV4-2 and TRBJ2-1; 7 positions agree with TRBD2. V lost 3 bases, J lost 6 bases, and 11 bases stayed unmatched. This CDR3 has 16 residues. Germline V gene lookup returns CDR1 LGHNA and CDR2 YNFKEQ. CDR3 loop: CASSHQRGEPFNEQFF. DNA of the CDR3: TGTGCCAGCAGCCATCAGCGGGGAGAGCCCTTCAATGAGCAGTTCTTC.

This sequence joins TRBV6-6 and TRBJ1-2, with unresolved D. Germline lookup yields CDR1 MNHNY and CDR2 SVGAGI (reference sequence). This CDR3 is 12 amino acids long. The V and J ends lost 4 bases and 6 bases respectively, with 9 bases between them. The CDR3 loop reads CASSFSGNGYTF. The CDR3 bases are TGTGCCAGCAGTTTCAGTGGTAATGGCTACACCTTC.

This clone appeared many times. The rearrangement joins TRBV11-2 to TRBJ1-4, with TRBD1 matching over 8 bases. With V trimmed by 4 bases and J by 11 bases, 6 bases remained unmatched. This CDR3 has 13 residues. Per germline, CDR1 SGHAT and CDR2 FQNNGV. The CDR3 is CASSSGTGLKLFF. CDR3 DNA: TGTGCCAGCAGCTCCGGGACAGGATTGAAACTGTTTTTT.

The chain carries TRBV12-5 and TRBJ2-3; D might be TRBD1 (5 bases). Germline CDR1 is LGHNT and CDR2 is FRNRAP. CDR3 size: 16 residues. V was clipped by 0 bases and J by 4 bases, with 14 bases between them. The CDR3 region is CASGLVIGRAADTQYF. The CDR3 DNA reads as TGTGCTAGTGGTTTGGTAATCGGCAGGGCCGCAGATACGCAGTATTTT.

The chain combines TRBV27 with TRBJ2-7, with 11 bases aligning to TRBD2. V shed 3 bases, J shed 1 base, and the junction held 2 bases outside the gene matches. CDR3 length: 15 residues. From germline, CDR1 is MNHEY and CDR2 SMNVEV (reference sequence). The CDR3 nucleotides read TGTGCCAGCAGTTTCCTAGCGGGGGGTTCCTACGAGCAGTACTTC. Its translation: CASSFLAGGSYEQYF.

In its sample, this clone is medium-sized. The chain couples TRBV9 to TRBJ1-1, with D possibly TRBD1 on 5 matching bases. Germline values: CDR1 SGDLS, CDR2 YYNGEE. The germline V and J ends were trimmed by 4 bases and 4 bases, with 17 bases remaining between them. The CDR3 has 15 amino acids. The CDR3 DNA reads TGTGCCAGCAGCCAAAGTGGAGGGGCGGGCACTGAAGCTTTCTTT. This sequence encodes CASSQSGGAGTEAFF.

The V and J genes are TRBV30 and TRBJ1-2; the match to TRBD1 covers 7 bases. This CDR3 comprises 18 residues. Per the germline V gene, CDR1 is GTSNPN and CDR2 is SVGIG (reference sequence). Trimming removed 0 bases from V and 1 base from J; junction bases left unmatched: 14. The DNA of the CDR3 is TGTGCCTGGAGTGTAGAGAGGACAGGCCGAGATGTTAACTATGGCTACACCTTC. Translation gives CAWSVERTGRDVNYGYTF.

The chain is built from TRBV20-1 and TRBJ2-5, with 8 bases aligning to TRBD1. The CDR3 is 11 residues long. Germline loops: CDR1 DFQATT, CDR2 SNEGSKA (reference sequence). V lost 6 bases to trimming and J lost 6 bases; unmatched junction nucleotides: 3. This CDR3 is CSADRGQTQYF. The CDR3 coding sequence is TGCAGTGCCGACAGGGGACAGACCCAGTACTTC.

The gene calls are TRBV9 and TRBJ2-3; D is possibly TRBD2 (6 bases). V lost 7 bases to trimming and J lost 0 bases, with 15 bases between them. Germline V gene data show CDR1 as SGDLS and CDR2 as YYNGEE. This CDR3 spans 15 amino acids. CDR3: CASCQEGRSTDTQYF. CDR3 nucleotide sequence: TGTGCCAGCTGCCAGGAGGGACGAAGCACAGATACGCAGTATTTT.

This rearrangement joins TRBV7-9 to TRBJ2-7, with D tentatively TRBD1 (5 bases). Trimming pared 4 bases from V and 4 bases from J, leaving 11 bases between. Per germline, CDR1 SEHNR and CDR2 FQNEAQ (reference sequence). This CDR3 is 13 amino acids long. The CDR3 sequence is CASSSTVLYEQYF. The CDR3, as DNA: TGTGCCAGCAGCTCGACAGTGCTTTACGAGCAGTACTTC.

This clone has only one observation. The CDR3 sequence is CAWSAPPKSPGHLSYEQYF. CDR3 in DNA: TGTGCCTGGAGCGCTCCCCCCAAGTCCCCGGGACACCTCTCCTACGAGCAGTACTTC. The chain uses TRBV30 and TRBJ2-7; D may be TRBD1 (6 bases). Trimming took off 3 bases at V and 0 bases at J, with 27 bases between the two ends. CDR3 length: 19 residues. CDR1 is GTSNPN and CDR2 is SVGIG in the germline V gene (reference sequence).

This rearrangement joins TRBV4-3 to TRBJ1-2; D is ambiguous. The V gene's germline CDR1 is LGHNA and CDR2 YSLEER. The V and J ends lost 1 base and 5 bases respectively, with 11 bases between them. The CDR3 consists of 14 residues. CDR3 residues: CASSQGPRLYGYTF. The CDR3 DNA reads TGCGCCAGCAGCCAAGGGCCACGCCTTTATGGCTACACCTTC.

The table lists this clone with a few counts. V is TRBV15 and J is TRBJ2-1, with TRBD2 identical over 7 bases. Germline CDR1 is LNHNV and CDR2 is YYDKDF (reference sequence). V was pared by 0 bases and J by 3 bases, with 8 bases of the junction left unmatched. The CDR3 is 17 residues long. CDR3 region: CATSRDGAPGGYNEQFF. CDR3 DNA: TGTGCCACCAGCAGAGATGGGGCCCCGGGGGGCTACAATGAGCAGTTCTTC.

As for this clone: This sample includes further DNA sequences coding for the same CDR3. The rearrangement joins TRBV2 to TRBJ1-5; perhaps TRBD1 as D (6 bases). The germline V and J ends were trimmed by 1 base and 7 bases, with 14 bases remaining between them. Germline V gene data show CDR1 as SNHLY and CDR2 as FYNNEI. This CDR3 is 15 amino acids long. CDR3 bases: TGTGCCAGCAGTGAAGGGTACAGGGCTAGACAGCCCCAGCATTTT. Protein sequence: CASSEGYRARQPQHF.

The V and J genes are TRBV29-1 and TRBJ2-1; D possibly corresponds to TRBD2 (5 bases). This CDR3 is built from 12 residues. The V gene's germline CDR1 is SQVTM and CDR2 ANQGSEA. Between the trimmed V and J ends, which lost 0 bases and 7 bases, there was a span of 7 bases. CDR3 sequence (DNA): TGCAGCGTTGAAGAGGGCGGGAATGAGCAGTTCTTC. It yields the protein CSVEEGGNEQFF.

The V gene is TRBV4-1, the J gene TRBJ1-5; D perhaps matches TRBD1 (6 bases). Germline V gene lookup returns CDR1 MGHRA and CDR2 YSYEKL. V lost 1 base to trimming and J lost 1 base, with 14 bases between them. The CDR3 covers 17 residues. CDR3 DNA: TGCGCCAGCAGCCAAGCACCAGGGGATATAAGCAATCAGCCCCAGCATTTT. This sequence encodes CASSQAPGDISNQPQHF.